The clone carrying this T cell receptor beta chain was recorded a few times. This entry belongs to a study of blood T cell repertoires in COVID-19. Study information: Researchers got acute and convalescent COVID-19 samples from the United States, Italy and Spain.

Original processing notes: Estimated nucleated cell counts came from reference gene primer amplification. Using immunoSEQ multiplex PCR, the repertoire was profiled, and TCRdb retains in-frame clones only, with some absent. V and J calls and clone size come straight from that table; D and trimming were deduced from the DNA. The profile covers 250,000 or so clones, with approximately 86% appearing a single time and approximately 2% taken by the ten largest. Germline-derived CDR1 and CDR2 are SEHNR and FQNEAQ (reference sequence). The CDR3 has 14 amino acids. V was pared by 5 bases and J by 4 bases, with 5 bases of the junction left unmatched.

Sample: peripheral blood. V is TRBV7-9 and J is TRBJ2-7, with TRBD1 matching over 10 bases. The receptor's source is a man in his thirties or forties with active or convalescent COVID-19. The CDR3 DNA is TGTGCCAGCAGCGGGACAGGGGACGTTTACGAGCAGTACTTC. Protein: CASSGTGDVYEQYF.